This TCR beta chain comes out of a study of blood T cells in healthy people across ages. Notes on the study in general: Researchers judged that diversity estimates from one million T cells fell short of true values. Possibly confounding the expanded clonotype changes was the fact that donor CMV status was unknown.

This clonotype came up many times. Antigen unknown. After removal of 6 bases from V and 6 bases from J, the junction contained 6 bases not matched to a gene. The CDR3 is made up of 14 amino acids. Germline V lookup: CDR1 MNHEY, CDR2 SVGAGI. Isolated per sample were at least 7 million PBMCs. Samples each had at least 6 micrograms of total RNA extracted. Using a J-beta primer mix together with a sample-barcoded 5' primer, a second PCR was run for roughly 6 to 12 cycles. In TCRdb, the 5' RACE reads were re-called with MiXCR into one record per CDR3 protein. Of about 290,000 distinct CDR3 sequences listed, around 29% are singletons.

V is TRBV6-5 and J is TRBJ2-2, with TRBD1 matching 8 bases. This clonotype was obtained from a woman aged 70-85 years in good health. Sample: blood. Here the CDR3 DNA reads TGTGCCAGCAGCCAGGACAGGGCTGCCGGGGAGCTGTTTTTT. It encodes CASSQDRAAGELFF.